The sequence of this T cell receptor (beta chain) was determined in a study of blood T cells in healthy people across ages. The use of a sample-barcoded 5' primer and a J-beta primer mix characterized a second PCR of roughly 6 to 11 cycles. TCRdb independently ran MiXCR on the 5' RACE reads; one entry per CDR3 protein. The profile shows roughly 800,000 distinct CDR3 sequences, about three fifths of them singletons. In germline, CDR1 is SEHNR, CDR2 FQNEAQ (reference sequence). CDR3 length equals 18 residues. V lost 1 base and J 0 bases, leaving 13 bases between the germline ends. The rearrangement links TRBV7-9 to TRBJ2-6; possibly TRBD1 for D (5 bases). This sequence was found in a man between 25 and 39 years old in good health. The specimen was blood. The DNA of the CDR3 is TGTGCCAGCAGCTTAGGAAAGCGACAGAACTCTGGGGCCAACGTCCTGACTTTC. It codes for CASSLGKRQNSGANVLTF.